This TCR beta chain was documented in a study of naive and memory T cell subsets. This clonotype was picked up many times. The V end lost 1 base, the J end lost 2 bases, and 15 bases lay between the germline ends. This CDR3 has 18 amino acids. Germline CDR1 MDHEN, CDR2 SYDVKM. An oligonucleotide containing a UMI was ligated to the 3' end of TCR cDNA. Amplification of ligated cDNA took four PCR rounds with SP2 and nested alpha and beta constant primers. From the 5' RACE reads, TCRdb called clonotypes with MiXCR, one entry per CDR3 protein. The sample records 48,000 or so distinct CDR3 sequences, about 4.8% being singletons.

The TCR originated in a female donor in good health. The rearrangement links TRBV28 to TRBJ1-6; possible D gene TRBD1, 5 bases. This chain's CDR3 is CASSLSPGRKTYNSPLHF. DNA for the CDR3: TGTGCCAGCAGTTTATCCCCAGGGCGAAAAACCTATAATTCACCCCTCCACTTT.